This record concerns one TCR beta chain sequence. PCR was performed using 60 Vbeta and 13 Jbeta primers. Generated by immunoSEQ multiplex PCR, the TCRdb table keeps only in-frame clones and is missing some. The table shows 120,000 or so clones, with 75% to 85% occurring only once. This entry comes from a study of cytomegalovirus exposure and HLA in healthy donors. Study background: Assignment to the Caucasian-associated ancestry cluster applied to approximately 80% of the roughly 410 genotyped donors.

This CDR3 comprises 14 residues. Germline lookup yields CDR1 SNHLY and CDR2 FYNNEI. The junction had 6 bases not matched to a gene; V was cut back by 7 bases and J by 1 base. The sequencing input was PBMCs. The receptor's source is a man aged 25-45 years in good health and CMV-seronegative. This chain links TRBV2 with TRBJ2-5, with TRBD1 identical over 7 bases. The CDR3 is CASNARDSQETQYF. The DNA for the CDR3 is TGTGCCAGCAATGCTCGGGACAGCCAAGAGACCCAGTACTTC.